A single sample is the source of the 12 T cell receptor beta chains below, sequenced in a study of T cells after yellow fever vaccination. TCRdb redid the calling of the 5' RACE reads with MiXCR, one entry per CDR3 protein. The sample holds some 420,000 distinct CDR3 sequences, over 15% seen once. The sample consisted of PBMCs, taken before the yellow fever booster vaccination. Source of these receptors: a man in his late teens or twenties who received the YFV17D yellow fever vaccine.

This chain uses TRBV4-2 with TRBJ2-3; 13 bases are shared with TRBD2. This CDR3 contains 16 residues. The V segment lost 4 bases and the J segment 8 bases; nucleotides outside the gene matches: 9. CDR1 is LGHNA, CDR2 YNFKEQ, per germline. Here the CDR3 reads CASSRTSGGARVTQYF. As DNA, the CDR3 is TGTGCCAGCAGCCGAACTAGCGGGGGGGCCAGGGTTACGCAGTATTTT.

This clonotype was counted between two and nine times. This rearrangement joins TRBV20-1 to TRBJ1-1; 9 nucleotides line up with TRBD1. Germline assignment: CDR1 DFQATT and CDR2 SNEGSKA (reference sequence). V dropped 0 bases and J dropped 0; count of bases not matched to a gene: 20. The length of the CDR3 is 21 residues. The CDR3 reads CSARDHFARGQGPQLNTEAFF. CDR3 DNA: TGCAGTGCTAGAGATCACTTTGCGAGGGGACAGGGCCCTCAGCTGAACACTGAAGCTTTCTTT.

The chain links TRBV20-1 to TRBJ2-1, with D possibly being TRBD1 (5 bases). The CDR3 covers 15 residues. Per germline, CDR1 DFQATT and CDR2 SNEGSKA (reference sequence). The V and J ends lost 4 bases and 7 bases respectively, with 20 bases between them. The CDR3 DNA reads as TGCAGTGCTACCTCCCCAGGGCCCTCCGAGAATGAGCAGTTCTTC. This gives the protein CSATSPGPSENEQFF.

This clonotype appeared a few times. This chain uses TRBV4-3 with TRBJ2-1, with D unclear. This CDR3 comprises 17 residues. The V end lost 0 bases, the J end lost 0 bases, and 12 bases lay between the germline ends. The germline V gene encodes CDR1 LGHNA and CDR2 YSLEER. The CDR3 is CASSQDRPSDSYNEQFF. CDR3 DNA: TGCGCCAGCAGCCAAGATAGACCATCAGACTCCTACAATGAGCAGTTCTTC.

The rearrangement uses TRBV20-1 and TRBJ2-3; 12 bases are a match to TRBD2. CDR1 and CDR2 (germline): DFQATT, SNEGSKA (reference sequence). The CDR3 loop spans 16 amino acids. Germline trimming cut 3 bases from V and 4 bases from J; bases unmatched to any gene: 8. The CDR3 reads CSASVLAGGPPDTQYF. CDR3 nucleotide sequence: TGCAGTGCTAGTGTTCTAGCGGGGGGGCCCCCAGATACGCAGTATTTT.

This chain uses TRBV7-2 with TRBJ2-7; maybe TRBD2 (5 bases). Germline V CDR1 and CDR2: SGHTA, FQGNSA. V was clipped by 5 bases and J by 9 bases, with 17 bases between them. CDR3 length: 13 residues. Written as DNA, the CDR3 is TGTGCCAGCAGCCCGAGGGCAGCTACTGGGCAGTACTTC. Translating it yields CASSPRAATGQYF.

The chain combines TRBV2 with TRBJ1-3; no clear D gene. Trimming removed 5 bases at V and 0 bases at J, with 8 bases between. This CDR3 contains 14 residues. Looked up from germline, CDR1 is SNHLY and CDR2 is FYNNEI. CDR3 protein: CASSRLYSGNTIYF. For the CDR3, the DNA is TGTGCCAGCAGTCGGCTCTACTCTGGAAACACCATATATTTT.

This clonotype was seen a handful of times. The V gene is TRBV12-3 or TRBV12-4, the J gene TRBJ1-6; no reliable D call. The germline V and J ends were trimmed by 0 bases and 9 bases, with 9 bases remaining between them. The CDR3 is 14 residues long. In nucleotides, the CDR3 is TGTGCCAGCAGTTTAGCTGGGAAGGTTTCACCCCTCCACTTT. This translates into CASSLAGKVSPLHF.

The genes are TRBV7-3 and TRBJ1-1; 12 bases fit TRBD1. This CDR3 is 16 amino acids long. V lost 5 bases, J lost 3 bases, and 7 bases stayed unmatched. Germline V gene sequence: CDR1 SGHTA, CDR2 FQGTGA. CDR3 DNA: TGTGCCAGCAGCCCCCGGGACAGGGGGCCTCACACTGAAGCTTTCTTT. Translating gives CASSPRDRGPHTEAFF.

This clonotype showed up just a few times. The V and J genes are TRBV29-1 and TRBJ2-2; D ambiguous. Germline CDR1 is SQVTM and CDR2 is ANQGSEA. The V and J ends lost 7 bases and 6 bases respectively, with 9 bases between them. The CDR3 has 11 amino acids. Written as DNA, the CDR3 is TGCAGCGGCCGGAGCGCCGGGGAGCTGTTTTTT. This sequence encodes CSGRSAGELFF.

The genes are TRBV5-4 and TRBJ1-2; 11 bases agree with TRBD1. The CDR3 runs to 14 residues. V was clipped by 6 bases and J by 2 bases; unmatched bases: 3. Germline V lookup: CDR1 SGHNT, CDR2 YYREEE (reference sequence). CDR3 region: CASTWDRGNYGYTF. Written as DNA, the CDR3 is TGTGCCAGCACCTGGGACAGGGGGAACTATGGCTACACCTTC.

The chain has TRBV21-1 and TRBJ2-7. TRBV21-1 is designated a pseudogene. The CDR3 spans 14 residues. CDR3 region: CASSKVRKRNEQYV. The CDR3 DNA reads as TGTGCCAGCAGCAAAGTCCGGAAAAGGAACGAGCAGTACGTC.